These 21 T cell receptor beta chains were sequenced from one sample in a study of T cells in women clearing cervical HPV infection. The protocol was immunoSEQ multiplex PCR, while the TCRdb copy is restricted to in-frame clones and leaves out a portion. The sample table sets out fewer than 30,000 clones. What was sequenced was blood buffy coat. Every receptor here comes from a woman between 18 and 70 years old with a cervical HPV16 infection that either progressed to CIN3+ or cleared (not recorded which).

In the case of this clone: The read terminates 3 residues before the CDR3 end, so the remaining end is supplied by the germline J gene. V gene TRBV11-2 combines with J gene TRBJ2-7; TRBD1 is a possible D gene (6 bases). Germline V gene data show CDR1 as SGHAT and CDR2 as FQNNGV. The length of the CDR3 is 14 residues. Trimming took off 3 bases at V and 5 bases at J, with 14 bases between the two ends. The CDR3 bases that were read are TGTGCCAGCAGCTTGTCACAGGGTTCGCACGAG. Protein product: CASSLSQGSHE. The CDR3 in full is CASSLSQGSHEQYF.

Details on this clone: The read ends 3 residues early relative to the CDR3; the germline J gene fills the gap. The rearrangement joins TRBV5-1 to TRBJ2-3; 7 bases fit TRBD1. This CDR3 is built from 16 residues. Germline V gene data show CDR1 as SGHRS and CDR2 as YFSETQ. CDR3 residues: CASSLSGRGIQETQYF. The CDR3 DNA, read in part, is TGCGCCAGCAGCTTATCGGGCAGGGGGATACAAGAGACG.

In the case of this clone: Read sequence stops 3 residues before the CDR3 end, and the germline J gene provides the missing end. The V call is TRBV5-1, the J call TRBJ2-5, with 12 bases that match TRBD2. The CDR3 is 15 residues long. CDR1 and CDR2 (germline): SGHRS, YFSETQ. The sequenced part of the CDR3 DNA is TGCGCCAGCAGCTTGGGACTAGCGGGAGCAGATACC. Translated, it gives CASSLGLAGADT. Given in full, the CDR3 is CASSLGLAGADTQYF. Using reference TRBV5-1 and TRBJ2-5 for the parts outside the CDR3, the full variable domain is KAGVTQTPRYLIKTRGQQVTLSCSPISGHRSVSWYQQTPGQGLQFLFEYFSETQRNKGNFPGRFSGRQFSNSRSEMNVSTLELGDSALYLCASSLGLAGADTQYFGPGTRLLVL.

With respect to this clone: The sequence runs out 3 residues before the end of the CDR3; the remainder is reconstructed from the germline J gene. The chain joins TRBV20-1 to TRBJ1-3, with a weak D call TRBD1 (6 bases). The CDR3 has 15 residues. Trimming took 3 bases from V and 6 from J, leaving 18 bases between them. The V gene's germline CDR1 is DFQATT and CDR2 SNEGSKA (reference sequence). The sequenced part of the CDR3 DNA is TGCAGTGCTAGCGGAGCCAGGGGTTCCGTAAACACC. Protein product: CSASGARGSVNT. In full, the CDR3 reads CSASGARGSVNTIYF.

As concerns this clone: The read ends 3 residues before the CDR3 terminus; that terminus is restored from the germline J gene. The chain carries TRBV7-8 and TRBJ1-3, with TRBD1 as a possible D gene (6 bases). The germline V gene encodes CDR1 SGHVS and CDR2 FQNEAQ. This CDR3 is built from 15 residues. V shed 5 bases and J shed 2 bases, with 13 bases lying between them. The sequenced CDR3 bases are TGTGCCAGCAGCCCTAGGGGGTCTGCTGGAAACACC. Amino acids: CASSPRGSAGNT. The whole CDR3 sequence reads CASSPRGSAGNTIYF.

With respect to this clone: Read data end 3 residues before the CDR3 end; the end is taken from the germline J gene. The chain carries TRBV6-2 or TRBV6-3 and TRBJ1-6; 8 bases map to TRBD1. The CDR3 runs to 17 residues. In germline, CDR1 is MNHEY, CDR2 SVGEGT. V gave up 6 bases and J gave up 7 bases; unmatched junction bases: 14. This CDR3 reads CASSRGGVGQANSPLHF. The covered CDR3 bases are TGTGCCAGCAGCCGAGGGGGCGTGGGACAGGCCAATTCACCC.

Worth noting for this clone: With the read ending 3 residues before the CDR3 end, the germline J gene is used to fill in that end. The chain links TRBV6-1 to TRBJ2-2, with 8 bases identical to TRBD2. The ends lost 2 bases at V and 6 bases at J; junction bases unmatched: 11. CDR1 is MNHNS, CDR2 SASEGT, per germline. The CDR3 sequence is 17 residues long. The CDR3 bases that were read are TGTGCCAGCAGTGAACTCCCGGGACTAGGTGGTGCCGGGGAG. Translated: CASSELPGLGGAGE. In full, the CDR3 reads CASSELPGLGGAGELFF.

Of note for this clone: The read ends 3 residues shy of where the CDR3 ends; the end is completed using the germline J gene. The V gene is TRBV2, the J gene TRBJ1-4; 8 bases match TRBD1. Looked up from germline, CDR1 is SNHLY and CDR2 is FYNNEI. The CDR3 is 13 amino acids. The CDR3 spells CASTDRVNSPLFF. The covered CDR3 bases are TGTGCCAGCACGGACAGGGTTAATTCACCA.

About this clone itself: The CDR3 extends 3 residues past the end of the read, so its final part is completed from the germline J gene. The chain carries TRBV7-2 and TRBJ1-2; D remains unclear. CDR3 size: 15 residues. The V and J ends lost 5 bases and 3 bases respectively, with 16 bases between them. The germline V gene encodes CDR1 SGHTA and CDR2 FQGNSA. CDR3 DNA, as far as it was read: TGTGCCAGCAGCCAGACGAGCGAAGGTCACTATGGC. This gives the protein CASSQTSEGHYG. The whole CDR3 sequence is CASSQTSEGHYGYTF.

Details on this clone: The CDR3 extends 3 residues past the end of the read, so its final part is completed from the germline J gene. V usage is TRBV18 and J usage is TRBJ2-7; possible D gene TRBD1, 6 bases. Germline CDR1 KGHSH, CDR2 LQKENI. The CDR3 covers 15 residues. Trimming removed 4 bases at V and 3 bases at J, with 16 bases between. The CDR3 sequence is CASSQSGQNLYEQYF. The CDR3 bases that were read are TGTGCCAGCTCACAAAGTGGACAGAACCTCTACGAG. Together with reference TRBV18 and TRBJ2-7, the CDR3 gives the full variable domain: NAGVMQNPRHLVRRRGQEARLRCSPMKGHSHVYWYRQLPEEGLKFMVYLQKENIIDESGMPKERFSAEFPKEGPSILRIQQVVRGDSAAYFCASSQSGQNLYEQYFGPGTRLTVT.

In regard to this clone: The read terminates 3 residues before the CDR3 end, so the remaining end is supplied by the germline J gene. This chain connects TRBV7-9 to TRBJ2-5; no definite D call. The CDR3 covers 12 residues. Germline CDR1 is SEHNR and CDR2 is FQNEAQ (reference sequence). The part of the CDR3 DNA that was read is TGTGCCAGCAGCACAAGCACAGATACC. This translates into CASSTSTDT. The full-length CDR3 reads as CASSTSTDTQYF.

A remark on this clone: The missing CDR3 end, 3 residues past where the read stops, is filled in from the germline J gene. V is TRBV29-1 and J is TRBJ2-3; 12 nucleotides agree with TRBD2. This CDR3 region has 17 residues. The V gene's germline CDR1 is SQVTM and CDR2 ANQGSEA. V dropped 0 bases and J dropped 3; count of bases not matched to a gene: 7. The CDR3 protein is CSVEDPTSGRLTDTQYF. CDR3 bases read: TGCAGCGTTGAAGATCCGACTAGCGGGAGATTAACAGATACG.

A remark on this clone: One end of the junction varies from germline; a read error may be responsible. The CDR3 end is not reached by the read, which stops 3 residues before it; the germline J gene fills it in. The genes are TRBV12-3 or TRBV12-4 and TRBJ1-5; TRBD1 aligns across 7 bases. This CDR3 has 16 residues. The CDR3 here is CASSLGGTASNQPQHF. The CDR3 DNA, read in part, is TGTGCCAGCAGCTTAGGCGGGACAGCTAGCAATCAGCCC.

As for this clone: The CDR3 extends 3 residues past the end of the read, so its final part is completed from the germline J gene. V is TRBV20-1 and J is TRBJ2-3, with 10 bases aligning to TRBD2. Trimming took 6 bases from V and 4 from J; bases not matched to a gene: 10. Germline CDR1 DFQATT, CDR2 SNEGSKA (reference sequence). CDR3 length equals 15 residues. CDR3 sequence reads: CSAWLSGRASDTQYF. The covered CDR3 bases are TGCAGTGCGTGGCTAAGCGGGAGGGCCTCAGATACG.

Here the CDR3 reads CASSLRLAADTQYF. The CDR3 DNA, read in part, is TGTGCCAGCAGCCTTAGACTAGCTGCAGATACG. The rearrangement uses TRBV11-2 and TRBJ2-3; 7 bases fit TRBD2. Read data end 3 residues before the CDR3 end; the end is taken from the germline J gene. Germline trimming cut 5 bases from V and 4 bases from J; bases unmatched to any gene: 6. This CDR3 comprises 14 residues. Germline loops: CDR1 SGHAT, CDR2 FQNNGV.

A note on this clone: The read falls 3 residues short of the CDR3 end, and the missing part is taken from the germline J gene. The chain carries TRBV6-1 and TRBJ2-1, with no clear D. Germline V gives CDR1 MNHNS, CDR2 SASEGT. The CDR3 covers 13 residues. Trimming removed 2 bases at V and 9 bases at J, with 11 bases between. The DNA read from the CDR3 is TGTGCCAGCAGTGAAATCGTGTATCGTGAG. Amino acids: CASSEIVYRE. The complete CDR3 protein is CASSEIVYREQFF.

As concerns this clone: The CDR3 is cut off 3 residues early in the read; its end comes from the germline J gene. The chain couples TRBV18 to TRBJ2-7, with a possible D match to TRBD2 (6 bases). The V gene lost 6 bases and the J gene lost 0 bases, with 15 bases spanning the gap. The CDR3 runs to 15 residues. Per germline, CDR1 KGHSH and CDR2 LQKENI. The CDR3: CASSPSGRRSYEQYF. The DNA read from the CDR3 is TGTGCCAGCTCCCCAAGCGGGCGTCGCTCCTACGAG.

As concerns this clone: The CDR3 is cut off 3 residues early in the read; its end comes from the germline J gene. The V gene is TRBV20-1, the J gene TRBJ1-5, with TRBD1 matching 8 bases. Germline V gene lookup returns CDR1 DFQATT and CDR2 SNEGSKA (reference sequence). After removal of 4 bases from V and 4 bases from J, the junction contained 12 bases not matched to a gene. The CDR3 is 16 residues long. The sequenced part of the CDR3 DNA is TGCAGTGCTACATCTACCGGGACAGGAACTAATCAGCCC. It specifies CSATSTGTGTNQP. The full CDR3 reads CSATSTGTGTNQPQHF.

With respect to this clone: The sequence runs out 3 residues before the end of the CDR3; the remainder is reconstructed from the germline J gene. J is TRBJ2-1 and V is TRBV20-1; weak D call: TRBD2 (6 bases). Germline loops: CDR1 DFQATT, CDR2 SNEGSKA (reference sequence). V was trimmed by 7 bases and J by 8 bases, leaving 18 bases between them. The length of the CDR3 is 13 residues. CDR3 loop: CSGADTKRDEQFF. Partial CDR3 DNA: TGCAGTGGAGCGGACACTAAGCGGGATGAG.

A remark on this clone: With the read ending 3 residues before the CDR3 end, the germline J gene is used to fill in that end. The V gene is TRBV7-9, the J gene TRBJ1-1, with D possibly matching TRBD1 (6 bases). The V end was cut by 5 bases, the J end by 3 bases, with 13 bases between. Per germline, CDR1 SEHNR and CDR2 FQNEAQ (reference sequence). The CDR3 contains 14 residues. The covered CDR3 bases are TGTGCCAGCAGCCCATTTCGGACAGACACTGAA. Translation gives CASSPFRTDTE. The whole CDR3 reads CASSPFRTDTEAFF.

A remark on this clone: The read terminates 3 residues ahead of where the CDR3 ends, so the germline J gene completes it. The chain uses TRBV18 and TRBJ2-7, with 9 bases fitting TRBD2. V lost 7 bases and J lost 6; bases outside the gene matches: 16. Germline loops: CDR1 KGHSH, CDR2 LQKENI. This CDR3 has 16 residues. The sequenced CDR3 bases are TGTGCCAGCTGCCCAGGCGGCGGGAGGGCCTCCACCGAG. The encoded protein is CASCPGGGRASTE. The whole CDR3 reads CASCPGGGRASTEQYF.